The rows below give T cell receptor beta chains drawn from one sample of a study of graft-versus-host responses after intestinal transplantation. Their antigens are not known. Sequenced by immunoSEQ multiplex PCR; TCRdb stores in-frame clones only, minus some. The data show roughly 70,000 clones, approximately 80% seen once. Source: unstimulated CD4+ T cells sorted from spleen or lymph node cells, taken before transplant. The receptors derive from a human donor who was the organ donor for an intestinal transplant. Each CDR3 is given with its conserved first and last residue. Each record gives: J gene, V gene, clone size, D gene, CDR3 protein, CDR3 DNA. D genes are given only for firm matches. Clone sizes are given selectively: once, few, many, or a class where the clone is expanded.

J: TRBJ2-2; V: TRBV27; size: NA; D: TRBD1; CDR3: CASSLRDRPNTGELFF; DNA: TGTGCCAGCAGTTTGAGGGACAGGCCCAACACCGGGGAGCTGTTTTTT
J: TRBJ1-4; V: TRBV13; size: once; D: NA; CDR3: CASSLSQGFYEKLFF; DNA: TGTGCCAGCAGCTTAAGTCAGGGCTTCTACGAAAAACTGTTTTTT
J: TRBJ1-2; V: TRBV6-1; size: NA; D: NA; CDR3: CASSEAAGGGINYGYTF; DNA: TGTGCCAGCAGTGAAGCGGCCGGGGGGGGGATTAACTATGGCTACACCTTC
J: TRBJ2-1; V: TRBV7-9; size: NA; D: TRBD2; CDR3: CASSLGALAGGDNEQFF; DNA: TGTGCCAGCAGCTTAGGAGCCCTAGCGGGGGGGGATAATGAGCAGTTCTTC
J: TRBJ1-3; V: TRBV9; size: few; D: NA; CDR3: CASSVEGVGNTIYF; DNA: TGTGCCAGCAGCGTTGAAGGGGTCGGAAACACCATATATTTT
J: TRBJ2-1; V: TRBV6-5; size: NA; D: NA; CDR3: CASSPPAGNYNEQFF; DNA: TGTGCCAGCAGTCCCCCGGCAGGAAATTACAATGAGCAGTTCTTC
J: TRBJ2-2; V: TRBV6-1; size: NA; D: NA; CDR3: CASLLAGRNTGELFF; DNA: TGTGCCAGCCTACTCGCGGGGCGGAACACCGGGGAGCTGTTTTTT
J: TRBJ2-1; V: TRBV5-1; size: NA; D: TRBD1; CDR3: CASSPNPGQGAFEQFF; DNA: TGCGCCAGCAGCCCAAACCCGGGACAGGGGGCTTTTGAGCAGTTCTTC
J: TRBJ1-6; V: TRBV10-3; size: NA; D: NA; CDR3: CAIRDSSYNSPLHF; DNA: TGTGCCATCAGGGACAGCTCCTATAATTCACCCCTCCACTTT
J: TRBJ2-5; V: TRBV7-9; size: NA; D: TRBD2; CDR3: CASSPFGGNQETQYF; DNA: TGTGCCAGCAGCCCCTTCGGGGGGAACCAAGAGACCCAGTACTTC
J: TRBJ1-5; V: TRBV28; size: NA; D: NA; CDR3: CASSLQNQPQHF; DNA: TGTGCCAGCAGTTTACAGAATCAGCCCCAGCATTTT
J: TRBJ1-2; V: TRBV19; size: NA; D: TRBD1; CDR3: CASRPGTGFRYGYTF; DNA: TGTGCCAGTAGGCCCGGGACAGGGTTTCGCTATGGCTACACCTTC
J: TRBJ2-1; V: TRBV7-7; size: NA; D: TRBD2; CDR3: CASSAGTSGVGEQFF; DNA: TGTGCTAGCAGCGCCGGGACTAGCGGGGTCGGTGAGCAGTTCTTC
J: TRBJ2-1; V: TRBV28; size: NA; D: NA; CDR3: CASGLAESYNEQFF; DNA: TGTGCCAGCGGATTAGCGGAGTCCTACAATGAGCAGTTCTTC
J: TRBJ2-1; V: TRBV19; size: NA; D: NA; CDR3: CASSSRTRVLGNEQFF; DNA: TGTGCCAGTAGTTCCCGCACCAGGGTTTTGGGGAATGAGCAGTTCTTC
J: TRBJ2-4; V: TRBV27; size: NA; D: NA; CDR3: CASSLRQWENIQYF; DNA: TGTGCCAGCAGTCTACGACAGTGGGAAAACATTCAGTACTTC
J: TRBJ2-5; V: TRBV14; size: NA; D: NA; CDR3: CASSQDLTGKETQYF; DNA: TGTGCCAGCAGCCAAGATTTGACAGGCAAAGAGACCCAGTACTTC